The sequence of this T cell receptor beta chain was determined in a study of shared clonotypes between healthy human individuals. Deep was the level used in running the assay. TCRdb's table, derived via immunoSEQ multiplex PCR, lists solely in-frame clones and lacks some. The sample holds about 2.4 million clones, approximately 93% seen once. The CDR3 spans 13 residues. V was clipped by 10 bases and J by 4 bases; unmatched bases: 9. Germline lookup yields CDR1 ENHRY and CDR2 SYGVKD. The receptor was isolated from a man aged 18 to 30 in good health. Some clones in this sample may be carry-over from other donors' samples. What was sequenced was naive CD4+ T cells from PBMCs. Specified subset: CD45RA+ positively selected. This chain uses TRBV10-3 with TRBJ1-2; 7 bases line up with TRBD1. The CDR3 sequence is CATADRPTYGYTF. The DNA of the CDR3 is TGTGCCACCGCGGACAGGCCTACCTATGGCTACACCTTC.